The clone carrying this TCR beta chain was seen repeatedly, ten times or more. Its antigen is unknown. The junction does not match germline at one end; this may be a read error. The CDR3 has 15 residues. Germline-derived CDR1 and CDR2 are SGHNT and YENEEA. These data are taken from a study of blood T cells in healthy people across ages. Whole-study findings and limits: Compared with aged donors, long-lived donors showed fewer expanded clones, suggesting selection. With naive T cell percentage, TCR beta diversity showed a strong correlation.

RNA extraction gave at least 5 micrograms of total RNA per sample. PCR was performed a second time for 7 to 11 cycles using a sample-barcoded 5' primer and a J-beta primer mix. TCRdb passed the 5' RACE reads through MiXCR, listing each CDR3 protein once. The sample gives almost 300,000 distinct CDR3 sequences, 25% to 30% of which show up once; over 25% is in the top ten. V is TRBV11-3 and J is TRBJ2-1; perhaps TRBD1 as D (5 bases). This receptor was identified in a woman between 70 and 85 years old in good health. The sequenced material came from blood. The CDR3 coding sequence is TGTGCCAGCAGCCTAGACAGAAACCCCTACAATGAGCAGTTCTTC. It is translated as CASSLDRNPYNEQFF.